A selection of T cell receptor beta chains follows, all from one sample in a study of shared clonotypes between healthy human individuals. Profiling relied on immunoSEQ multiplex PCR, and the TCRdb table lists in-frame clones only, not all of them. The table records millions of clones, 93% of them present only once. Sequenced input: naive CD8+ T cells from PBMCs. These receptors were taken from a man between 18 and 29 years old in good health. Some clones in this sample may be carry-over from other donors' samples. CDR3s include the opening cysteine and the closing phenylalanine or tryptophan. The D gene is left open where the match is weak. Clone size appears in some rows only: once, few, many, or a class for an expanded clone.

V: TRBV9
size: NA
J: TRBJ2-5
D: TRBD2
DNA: TGTGCCAGCAGCGTAAGTAGCGGGAGGCCGATTGATGAGACCCAGTACTTC
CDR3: CASSVSSGRPIDETQYF

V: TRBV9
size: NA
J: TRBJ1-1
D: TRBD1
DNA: TGTGCCAGCAGCGTAAACCCGGGACAGCCCACCAGGGCTGAAGCTTTCTTT
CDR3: CASSVNPGQPTRAEAFF

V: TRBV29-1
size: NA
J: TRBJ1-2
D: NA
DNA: TGCAGCGCCCCAGGGGAATATGGCTACACCTTC
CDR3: CSAPGEYGYTF

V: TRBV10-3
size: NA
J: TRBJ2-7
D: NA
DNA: TGTGCCATCAGTGATACGGGCTACGAGCAGTACTTC
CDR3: CAISDTGYEQYF

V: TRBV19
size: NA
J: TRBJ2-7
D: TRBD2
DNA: TGTGCCAGTAGTCCTACCCCTAGCGGGACAGACTCCTACGAGCAGTACTTC
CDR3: CASSPTPSGTDSYEQYF

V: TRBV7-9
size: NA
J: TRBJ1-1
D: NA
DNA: TGTGCCAGCAGCTTTGGGGCCAAGGGCTTAACCGGCCGAGCTTTCTTT
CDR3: CASSFGAKGLTGRAFF

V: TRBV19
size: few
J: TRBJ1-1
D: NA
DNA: TGTGCCAGTAGTATCTTCGGCCAAGGGCACACTGAAGCTTTCTTT
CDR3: CASSIFGQGHTEAFF

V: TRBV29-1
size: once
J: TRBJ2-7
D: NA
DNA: TGCAGCGTTGAGGGGATACAGGGTTACGAGCAGTACTTC
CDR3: CSVEGIQGYEQYF

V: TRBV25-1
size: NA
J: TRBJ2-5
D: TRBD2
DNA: TGTGCCAGCAGTGAGCGGGAGGCCGGAGAGACCCAGTACTTC
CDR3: CASSEREAGETQYF

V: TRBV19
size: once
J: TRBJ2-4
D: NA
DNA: TGTGCCAGTAGTTCCCGCGCCCAGGACCATCAGTACTTC
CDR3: CASSSRAQDHQYF

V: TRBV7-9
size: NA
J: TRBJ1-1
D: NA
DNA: TGTGCCAGCAGCTCCCGGGACCGAGTTCAGATGAACACTGAAGCTTTCTTT
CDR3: CASSSRDRVQMNTEAFF

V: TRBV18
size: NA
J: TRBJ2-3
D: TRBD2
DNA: TGTGCCAGCTCACGAACTAGCGGGAGTAGTGGCACAGATACGCAGTATTTT
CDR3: CASSRTSGSSGTDTQYF

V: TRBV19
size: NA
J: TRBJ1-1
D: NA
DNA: TGTGCCAGTAGTATAGTACGTCAGACCAACACTGAAGCTTTCTTT
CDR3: CASSIVRQTNTEAFF

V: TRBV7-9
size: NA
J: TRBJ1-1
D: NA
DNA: TGTGCCAGCAGCTCCGGGACGGTGAACACTGAAGCTTTCTTT
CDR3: CASSSGTVNTEAFF

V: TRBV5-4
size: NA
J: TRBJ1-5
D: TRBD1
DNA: TGTGCCAGCAGTATACAGGGGAACCTCAATCAGCCCCAGCATTTT
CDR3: CASSIQGNLNQPQHF

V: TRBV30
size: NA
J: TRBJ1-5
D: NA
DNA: TGTGCCTGGAGCGTCCCTAGGCGGGCGGGGAACGAGCCCCAGCATTTT
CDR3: CAWSVPRRAGNEPQHF

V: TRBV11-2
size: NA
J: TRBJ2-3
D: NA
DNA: TGTGCCAGCAGCAACGACAGACTACTCACAGATACGCAGTATTTT
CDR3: CASSNDRLLTDTQYF

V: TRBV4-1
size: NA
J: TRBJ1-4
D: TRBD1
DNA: TGCGCCAGCAGCCAAGACAGTAATCGAGACAGGGGGCGAAGGGTTACTTTT
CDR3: CASSQDSNRDRGRRVTF

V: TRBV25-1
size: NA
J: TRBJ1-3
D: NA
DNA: TGTGCCAGCAGTGAACCCACCAGCTCTGGAAACACCATATATTTT
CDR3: CASSEPTSSGNTIYF

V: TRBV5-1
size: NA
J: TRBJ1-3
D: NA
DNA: TGCGCCAGCAGCTTGAAGAGCCCCGGCGACACCATATATTTT
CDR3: CASSLKSPGDTIYF

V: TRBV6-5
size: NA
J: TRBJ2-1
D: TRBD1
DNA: TGTGCCAGCAGCCCTAACAGGGGGCCGTACAATGAGCAGTTCTTC
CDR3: CASSPNRGPYNEQFF

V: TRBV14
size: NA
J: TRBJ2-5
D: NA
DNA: TGTGCCAGCAGCCACTTCGGGGATCAAGAGACCCAGTACTTC
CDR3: CASSHFGDQETQYF

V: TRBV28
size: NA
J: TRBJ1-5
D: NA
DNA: TGTGCCAGCAGTTTAACGGTGCGGGGGCCCCAGCATTTT
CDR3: CASSLTVRGPQHF

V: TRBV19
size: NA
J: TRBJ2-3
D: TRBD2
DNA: TGTGCCAGTAGTATTCGGGGACTAGCGGGAAACACAGATACGCAGTATTTT
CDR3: CASSIRGLAGNTDTQYF

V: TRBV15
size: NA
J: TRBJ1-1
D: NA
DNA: TGTGCCACCAGCAGGCCCCGAGCCCGCGGGGAGAGGAACACTGAAGCTTTCTTT
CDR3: CATSRPRARGERNTEAFF

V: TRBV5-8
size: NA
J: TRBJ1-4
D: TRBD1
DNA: TGTGCCAGCAGCTTTAGGGGGCGAGGGGAAAAACTGTTTTTT
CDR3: CASSFRGRGEKLFF

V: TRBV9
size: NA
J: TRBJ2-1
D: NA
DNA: TGTGCCAGCAGCGTAGGTCGGGCAGGCAATGAGCAGTTCTTC
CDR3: CASSVGRAGNEQFF

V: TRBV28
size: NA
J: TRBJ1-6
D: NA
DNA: TGTGCCAGCAGTCCCGCGGGACATGGGAATTCACCCCTCCACTTT
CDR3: CASSPAGHGNSPLHF

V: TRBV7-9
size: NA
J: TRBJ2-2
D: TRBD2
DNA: TGTGCCAGCAGCTTAGCGAGGCTAGCGGGGCTGAACACCGGGGAGCTGTTTTTT
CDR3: CASSLARLAGLNTGELFF